The rows below give T cell receptor beta chains drawn from one sample of a study of radiotherapy plus CTLA-4 blockade in lung cancer. Repertoires were generated with immunoSEQ multiplex PCR, while TCRdb's copy carries only in-frame clones and drops some. The sample lists some 120,000 clones; roughly 80% were seen once. This material consisted of peripheral blood, taken from a patient treated with radiotherapy plus ipilimumab. The receptors were gathered from a human donor with non-small cell lung cancer that progressed on radiotherapy plus ipilimumab. Some clones in this sample may be carry-over from other donors' samples. Each CDR3 is given with its conserved first and last residue. Each record gives: V gene, CDR3 protein.

V: TRBV18
CDR3: CASSPHGGTGTDTQYF

V: TRBV5-4
CDR3: CADGQLTDTQYF

V: TRBV2
CDR3: CASSVNRQPQHF

V: TRBV28
CDR3: CASSLSQHHQPQHF

V: TRBV7-3
CDR3: CASSPNVGTDTQYF

V: TRBV2
CDR3: CASSEAREGTDTDTQYF

V: TRBV7-2
CDR3: CASSSESSYNSPLHF

V: TRBV7-2
CDR3: CASSPGTGRGVNTEAFF

V: TRBV7-8
CDR3: CASSLTDQRLNSYNEQFF

V: TRBV9
CDR3: CASTIGPTDTQYF

V: TRBV5-4
CDR3: CASSKAGGVSSYEQYF

V: TRBV13
CDR3: CASSQSGGLGYGYTF

V: TRBV19
CDR3: CASSRGQGVQYEQFF

V: TRBV5-1
CDR3: CASSLSSHYGYTF

V: TRBV15
CDR3: CATSRAIGVDQPQHF

V: TRBV5-8
CDR3: CASSLMGDKISNQPQHF

V: TRBV2
CDR3: CASSEETGSEQYF

V: TRBV6-6
CDR3: CASSSTLGSGNTIYF

V: TRBV16
CDR3: CASRPGSTDTQYF

V: TRBV5-1
CDR3: CASSSGLAKNIQYF

V: TRBV11-2
CDR3: CASSRTSGSTDTQYF

V: TRBV23-1
CDR3: CASSQSRSPGQGDQPQHF

V: TRBV10-3
CDR3: CAISSVPGRGTGELFF

V: TRBV5-1
CDR3: CASLSHPLMNTEAFF